This paragraph reports one T cell receptor (beta chain). The antigen remains unidentified. The data derive from a study of radiotherapy plus CTLA-4 blockade in lung cancer. Assay: immunoSEQ multiplex PCR; the TCRdb copy retains only in-frame clones and omits some. Here the sample spans roughly 86,000 clones, over 80% being singletons. Germline CDR1 MDHEN, CDR2 SYDVKM. J was trimmed by 7 bases and V by 6 bases; bases with no gene match: 5. This CDR3 spans 15 amino acids. Ipilimumab-mediated CTLA-4 blockade plus focal radiation was given to patients having chemo-refractory metastatic non-small-cell lung cancer. Whole-study results and caveats: Tumor-derived TCR clones expanded in blood after radiotherapy plus ipilimumab.

The specimen comprised peripheral blood, sampled from a patient treated with radiotherapy plus ipilimumab. The source is a human donor with non-small cell lung cancer who had stable disease on radiotherapy plus ipilimumab. The chain is built from TRBV28 and TRBJ2-1, with TRBD2 matching 14 bases. This CDR3 reads CASRTSGGAKNEQFF. CDR3 coding DNA: TGTGCCAGCAGGACTAGCGGGGGGGCCAAGAATGAGCAGTTCTTC. Together with reference TRBV28 and TRBJ2-1, the CDR3 gives the full variable domain: DVKVTQSSRYLVKRTGEKVFLECVQDMDHENMFWYRQDPGLGLRLIYFSYDVKMKEKGDIPEGYSVSREKKERFSLILESASTNQTSMYLCASRTSGGAKNEQFFGPGTRLTVL.